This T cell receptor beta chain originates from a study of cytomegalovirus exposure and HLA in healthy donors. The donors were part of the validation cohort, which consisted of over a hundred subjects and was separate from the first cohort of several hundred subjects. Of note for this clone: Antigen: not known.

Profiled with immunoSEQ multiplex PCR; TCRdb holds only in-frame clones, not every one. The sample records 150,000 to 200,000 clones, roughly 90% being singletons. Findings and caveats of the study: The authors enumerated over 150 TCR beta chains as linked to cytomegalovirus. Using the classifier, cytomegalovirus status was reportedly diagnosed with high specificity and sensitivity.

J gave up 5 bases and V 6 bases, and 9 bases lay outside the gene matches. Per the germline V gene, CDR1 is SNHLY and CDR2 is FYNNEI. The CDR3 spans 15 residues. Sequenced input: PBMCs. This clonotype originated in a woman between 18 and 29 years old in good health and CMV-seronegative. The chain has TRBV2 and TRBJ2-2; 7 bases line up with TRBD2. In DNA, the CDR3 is TGTGCCAGCAGGACTGGGGGGGTTGGGACCGGGGAGCTGTTTTTT. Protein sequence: CASRTGGVGTGELFF.